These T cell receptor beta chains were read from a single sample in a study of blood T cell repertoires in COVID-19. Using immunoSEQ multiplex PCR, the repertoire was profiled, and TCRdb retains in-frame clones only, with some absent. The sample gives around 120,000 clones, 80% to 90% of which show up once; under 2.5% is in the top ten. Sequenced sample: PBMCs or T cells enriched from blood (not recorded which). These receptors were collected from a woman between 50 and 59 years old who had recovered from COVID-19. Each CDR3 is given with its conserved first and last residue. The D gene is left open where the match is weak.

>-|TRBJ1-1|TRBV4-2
CASSQNELNTEAFF
TGTGCCAGCAGCCAAAACGAGTTGAACACTGAAGCTTTCTTT
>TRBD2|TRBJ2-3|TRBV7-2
CASSAYFGGSTDTQYF
TGTGCCAGCAGCGCATACTTCGGGGGGAGCACAGATACGCAGTATTTT
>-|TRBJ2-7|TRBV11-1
CASSLGRTYEQYF
TGTGCCAGCAGCTTGGGGCGGACCTACGAGCAGTACTTC
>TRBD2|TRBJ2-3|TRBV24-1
CATGPGGTDTQYF
TGTGCCACAGGGCCGGGGGGGACAGATACGCAGTATTTT
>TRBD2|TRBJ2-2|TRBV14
CASSRSGLAGVTGELFF
TGTGCCAGCAGCCGTTCGGGACTAGCGGGGGTCACCGGGGAGCTGTTTTTT
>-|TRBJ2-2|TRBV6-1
CASSGFRGANTGELFF
TGTGCCAGCAGTGGGTTTCGAGGCGCGAACACCGGGGAGCTGTTTTTT
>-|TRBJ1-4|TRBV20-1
CSASPGASEKLFF
TGCAGTGCTAGTCCAGGCGCATCTGAAAAACTGTTTTTT
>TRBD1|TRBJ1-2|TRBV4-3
CASSQDSIRLGQGYYGYTF
TGCGCCAGCAGCCAAGATTCAATTCGCTTGGGACAGGGGTACTATGGCTACACCTTC
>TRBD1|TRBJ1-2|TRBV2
CAKGQGTTNYGYTF
TGTGCCAAGGGACAGGGTACGACTAACTATGGCTACACCTTC
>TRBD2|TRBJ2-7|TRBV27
CASRSSGGAPGQYF
TGTGCCAGCAGAAGTAGCGGGGGGGCTCCCGGGCAGTACTTC
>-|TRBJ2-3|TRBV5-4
CASSLGGGGTDTQYF
TGTGCCAGCAGCTTGGGAGGGGGTGGGACAGATACGCAGTATTTT
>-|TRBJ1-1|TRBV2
CASSLKRAHTEAFF
TGTGCCAGCAGCCTCAAGAGGGCGCACACTGAAGCTTTCTTT
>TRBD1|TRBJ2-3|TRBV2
CASRQGQGADTQYF
TGTGCCAGCAGGCAGGGACAGGGGGCAGATACGCAGTATTTT
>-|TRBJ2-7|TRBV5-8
CASSLGASEEFYEQYF
TGTGCCAGCAGCTTGGGGGCGTCAGAAGAATTCTACGAGCAGTACTTC
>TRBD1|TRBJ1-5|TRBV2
CASKGMNTGTGGPRSQPQHF
TGTGCCAGCAAAGGGATGAACACCGGGACAGGGGGCCCCAGAAGTCAGCCCCAGCATTTT